This T cell receptor beta chain emerged from a study of beta chain features in type 1 diabetes. Study summary: Sorted cells, approximately 100,000,000 in number, were examined across all samples.

Germline CDR1 reads SGHTA; CDR2 reads FQGNSA. The V gene lost 5 bases and the J gene lost 0 bases, with 11 bases spanning the gap. CDR3 length: 14 residues. The investigators reverse transcribed all of the isolated RNA, so they sequenced expressed TCRB transcripts. Profiled with immunoSEQ multiplex PCR; TCRdb holds only in-frame clones, not every one. The sample yields 150,000 to 190,000 clones, 11% seen once. The table lists this clone with a few counts. It was via CD45RO/CCR7/CD25/CD127/CD95/CD27 that CD4+ naive, central memory, regulatory and stem cell-like memory cells were sorted. The chain couples TRBV7-2 to TRBJ2-7; D is uncertain. The TCR comes from a man between 18 and 35 years old in good health. Sequencing was carried out using central memory CD4+ T cells from blood. The chain's CDR3 is CASSRRGGSYEQYF. CDR3 DNA sequence: TGTGCCAGCAGCCGCAGAGGCGGCTCCTACGAGCAGTACTTC.